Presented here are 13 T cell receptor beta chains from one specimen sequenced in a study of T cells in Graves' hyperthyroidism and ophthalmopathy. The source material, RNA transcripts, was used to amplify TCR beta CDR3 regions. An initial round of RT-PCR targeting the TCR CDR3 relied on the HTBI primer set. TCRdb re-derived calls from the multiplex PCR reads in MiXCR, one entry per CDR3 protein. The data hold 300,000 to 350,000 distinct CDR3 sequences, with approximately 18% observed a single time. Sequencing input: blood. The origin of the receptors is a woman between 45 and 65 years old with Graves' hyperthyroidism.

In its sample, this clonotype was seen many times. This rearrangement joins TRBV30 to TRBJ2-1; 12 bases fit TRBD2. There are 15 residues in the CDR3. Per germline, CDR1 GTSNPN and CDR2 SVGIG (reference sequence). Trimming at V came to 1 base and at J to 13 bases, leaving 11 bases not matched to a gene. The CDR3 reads CAWSGTSGARRGQFF. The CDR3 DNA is TGTGCCTGGAGTGGGACTAGCGGGGCCCGGCGGGGACAGTTCTTC.

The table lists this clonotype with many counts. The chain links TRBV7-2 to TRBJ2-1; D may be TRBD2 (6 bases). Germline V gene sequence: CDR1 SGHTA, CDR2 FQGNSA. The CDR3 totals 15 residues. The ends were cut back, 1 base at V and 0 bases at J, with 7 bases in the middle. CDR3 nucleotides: TGTGCCAGCAGCTTAGTGACTAGCTCCTACAATGAGCAGTTCTTC. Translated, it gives CASSLVTSSYNEQFF. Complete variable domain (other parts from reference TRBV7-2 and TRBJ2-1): GAGVSQSPSNKVTEKGKDVELRCDPISGHTALYWYRQSLGQGLEFLIYFQGNSAPDKSGLPSDRFSAERTGGSVSTLTIQRTQQEDSAVYLCASSLVTSSYNEQFFGPGTRLTVL.

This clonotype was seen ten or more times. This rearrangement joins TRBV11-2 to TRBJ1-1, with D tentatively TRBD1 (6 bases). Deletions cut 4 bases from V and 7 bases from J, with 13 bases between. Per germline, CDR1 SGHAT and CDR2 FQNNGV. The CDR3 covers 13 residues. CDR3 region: CASSWDGGLEAFF. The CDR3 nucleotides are TGTGCCAGCAGCTGGGACGGGGGGCTTGAAGCTTTCTTT.

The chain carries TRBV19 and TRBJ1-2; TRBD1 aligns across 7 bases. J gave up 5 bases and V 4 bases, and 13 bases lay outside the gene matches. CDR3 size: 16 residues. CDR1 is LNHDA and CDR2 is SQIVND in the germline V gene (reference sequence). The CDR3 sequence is CASSTPPGQKYYGYTF. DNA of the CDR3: TGTGCCAGTAGTACGCCCCCGGGACAGAAATATTATGGCTACACCTTC.

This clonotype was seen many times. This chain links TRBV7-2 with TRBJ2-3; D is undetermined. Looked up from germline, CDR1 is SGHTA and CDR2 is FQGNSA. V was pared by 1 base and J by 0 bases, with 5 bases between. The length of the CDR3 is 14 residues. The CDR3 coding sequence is TGTGCCAGCAGCTTAGGGGCTAGCACAGATACGCAGTATTTT. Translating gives CASSLGASTDTQYF.

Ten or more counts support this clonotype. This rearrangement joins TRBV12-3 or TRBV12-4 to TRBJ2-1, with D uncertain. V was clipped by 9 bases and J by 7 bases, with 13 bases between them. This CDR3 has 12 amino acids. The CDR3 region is CASGPRRNEQFF. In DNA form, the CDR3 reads TGTGCCAGTGGACCTCGCAGGAATGAGCAGTTCTTC.

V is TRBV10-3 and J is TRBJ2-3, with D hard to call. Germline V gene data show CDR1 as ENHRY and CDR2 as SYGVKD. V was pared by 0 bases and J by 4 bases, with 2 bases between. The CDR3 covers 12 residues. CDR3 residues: CAISESSDTQYF. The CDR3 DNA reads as TGTGCCATCAGTGAGTCATCAGATACGCAGTATTTT.

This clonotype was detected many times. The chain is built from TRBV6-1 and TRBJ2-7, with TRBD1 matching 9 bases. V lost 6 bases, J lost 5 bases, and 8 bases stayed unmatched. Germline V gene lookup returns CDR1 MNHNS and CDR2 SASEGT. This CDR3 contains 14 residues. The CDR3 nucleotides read TGTGCCAGCAGGGAGCCGGGACAGGGTCACGAGCAGTACTTC. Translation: CASREPGQGHEQYF.

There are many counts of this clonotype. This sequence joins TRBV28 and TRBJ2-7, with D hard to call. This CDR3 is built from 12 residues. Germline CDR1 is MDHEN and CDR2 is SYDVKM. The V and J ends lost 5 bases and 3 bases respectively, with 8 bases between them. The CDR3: CASSGNSYEQYF. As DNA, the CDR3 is TGTGCCAGCAGTGGAAACAGCTACGAGCAGTACTTC. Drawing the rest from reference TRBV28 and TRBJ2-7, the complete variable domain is DVKVTQSSRYLVKRTGEKVFLECVQDMDHENMFWYRQDPGLGLRLIYFSYDVKMKEKGDIPEGYSVSREKKERFSLILESASTNQTSMYLCASSGNSYEQYFGPGTRLTVT.

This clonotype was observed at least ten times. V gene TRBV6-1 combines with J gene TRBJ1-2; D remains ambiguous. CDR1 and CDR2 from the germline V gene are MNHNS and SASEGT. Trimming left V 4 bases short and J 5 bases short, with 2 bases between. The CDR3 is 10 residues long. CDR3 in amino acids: CASSAYGYTF. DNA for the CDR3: TGTGCCAGCAGTGCTTATGGCTACACCTTC.

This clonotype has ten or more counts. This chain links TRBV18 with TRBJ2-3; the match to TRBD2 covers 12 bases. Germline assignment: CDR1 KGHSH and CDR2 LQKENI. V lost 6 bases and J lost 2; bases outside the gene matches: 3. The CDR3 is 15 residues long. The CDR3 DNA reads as TGTGCCAGCTCGCGACTAGCGGGAGACACAGATACGCAGTATTTT. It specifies CASSRLAGDTDTQYF.

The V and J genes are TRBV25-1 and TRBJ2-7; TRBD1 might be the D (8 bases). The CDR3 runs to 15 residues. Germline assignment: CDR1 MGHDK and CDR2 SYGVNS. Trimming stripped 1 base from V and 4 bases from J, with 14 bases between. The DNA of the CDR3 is TGTGCCAGCAGTGAATTAATACAGGGGGGGTACGAGCAGTACTTC. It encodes CASSELIQGGYEQYF.

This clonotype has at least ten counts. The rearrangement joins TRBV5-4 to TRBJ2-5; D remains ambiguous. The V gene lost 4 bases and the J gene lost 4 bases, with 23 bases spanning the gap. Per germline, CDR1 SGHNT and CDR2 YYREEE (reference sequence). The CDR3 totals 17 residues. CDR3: CASSPRGGLATAETQYF. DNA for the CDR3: TGTGCCAGCAGCCCGCGAGGCGGTCTTGCGACGGCAGAGACCCAGTACTTC. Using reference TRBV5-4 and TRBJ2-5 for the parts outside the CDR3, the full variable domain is ETGVTQSPTHLIKTRGQQVTLRCSSQSGHNTVSWYQQALGQGPQFIFQYYREEENGRGNFPPRFSGLQFPNYSSELNVNALELDDSALYLCASSPRGGLATAETQYFGPGTRLLVL.